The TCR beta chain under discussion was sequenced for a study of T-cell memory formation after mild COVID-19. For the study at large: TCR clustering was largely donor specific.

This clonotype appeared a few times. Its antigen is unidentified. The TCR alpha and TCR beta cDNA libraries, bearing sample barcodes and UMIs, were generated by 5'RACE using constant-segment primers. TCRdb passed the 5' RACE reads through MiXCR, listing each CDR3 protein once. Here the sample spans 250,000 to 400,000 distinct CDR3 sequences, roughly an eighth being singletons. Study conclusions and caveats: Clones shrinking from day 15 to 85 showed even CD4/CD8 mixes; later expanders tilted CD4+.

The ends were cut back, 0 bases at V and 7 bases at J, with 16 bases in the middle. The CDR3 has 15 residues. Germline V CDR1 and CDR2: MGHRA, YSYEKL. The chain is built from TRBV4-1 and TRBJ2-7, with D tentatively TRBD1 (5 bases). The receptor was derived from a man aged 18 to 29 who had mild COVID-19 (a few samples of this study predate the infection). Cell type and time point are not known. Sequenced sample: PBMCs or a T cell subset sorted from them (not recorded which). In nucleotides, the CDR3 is TGCGCCAGCAGCCAAGATAACGGGCAGGGAAGGGAGCAGTACTTC. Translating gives CASSQDNGQGREQYF.